What follows is one TCR beta chain and its context. Antigen: not known. The V and J ends lost 7 bases and 6 bases, in that order; junction bases with no gene match: 6. CDR3 length: 15 amino acids. CDR1 is MNHNS and CDR2 is SASEGT in the germline V gene. TCRdb ran MiXCR on the reads and lists one entry per CDR3 protein. Of some 680,000 distinct CDR3 sequences in the sample, approximately 40% were seen once. The data stem from a study of T cell repertoires in cytomegalovirus infection. Study-wide findings and caveats: Cumulated frequencies of public TCR beta families served to identify carriers of CMV plus the relevant HLA. The ex vivo response showed dominance by HLA-C-restricted CMV-specific TCR beta clonotypes.

The rearrangement links TRBV6-1 to TRBJ2-1; 13 positions agree with TRBD2. The sample taken for sequencing was PBMCs. This TCR was recovered from a human donor in good health (CMV status not recorded). Some clones in this sample may be carry-over from other donors' samples. Here the CDR3 DNA reads TGTGCCAGCACCGCGGGACTAGCGGGACGCAATGAGCAGTTCTTC. Amino acids: CASTAGLAGRNEQFF.